This T cell receptor beta chain was sequenced for a study of cytomegalovirus exposure and HLA in healthy donors. Study-wide results and caveats: Later examination showed HLA-associated TCR beta chains had greater clonal expansion than equally common others.

At collection, donors were nominally healthy, but unrecorded immune exposures were probable. The CDR3 covers 17 residues. V was pared by 5 bases and J by 0 bases, with 16 bases between. The germline gives CDR1 SEHNR, CDR2 FQNEAQ (reference sequence). A word on this clone: Its cognate antigen is unknown.

With 60 Vbeta and 13 Jbeta primers, the PCR was carried out. Produced via immunoSEQ multiplex PCR; TCRdb's table is partial and in-frame only. The sample shows about 100,000 clones, 76% of them seen only once. Sequencing was performed on PBMCs. The receptor was derived from a woman aged 45-59 years in good health and CMV-seropositive. The chain uses TRBV7-9 and TRBJ1-4; weak D call: TRBD1 (5 bases). The CDR3 coding sequence is TGTGCCAGCAGCCCAGTTCCGACAGCCGCAACTAATGAAAAACTGTTTTTT. Protein sequence: CASSPVPTAATNEKLFF.